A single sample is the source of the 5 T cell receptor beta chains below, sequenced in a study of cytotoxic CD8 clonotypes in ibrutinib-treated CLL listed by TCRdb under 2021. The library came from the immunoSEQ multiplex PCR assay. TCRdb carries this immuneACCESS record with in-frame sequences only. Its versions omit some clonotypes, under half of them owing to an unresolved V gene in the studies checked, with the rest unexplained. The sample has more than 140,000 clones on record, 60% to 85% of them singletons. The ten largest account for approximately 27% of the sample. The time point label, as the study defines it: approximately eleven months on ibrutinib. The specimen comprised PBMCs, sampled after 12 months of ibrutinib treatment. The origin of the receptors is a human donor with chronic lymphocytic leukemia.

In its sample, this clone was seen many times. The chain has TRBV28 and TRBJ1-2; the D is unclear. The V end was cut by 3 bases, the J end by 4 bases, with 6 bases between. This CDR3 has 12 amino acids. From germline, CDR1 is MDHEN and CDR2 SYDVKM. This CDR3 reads CASSLALYGYTF. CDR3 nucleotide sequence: TGTGCCAGCAGTTTGGCCCTCTATGGCTACACCTTC.

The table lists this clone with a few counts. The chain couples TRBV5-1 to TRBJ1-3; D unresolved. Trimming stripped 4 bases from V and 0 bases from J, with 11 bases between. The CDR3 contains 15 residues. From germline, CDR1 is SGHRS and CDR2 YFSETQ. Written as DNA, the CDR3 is TGCGCCAGCAGCCCTTTTTCGGGCTCTGGAAACACCATATATTTT. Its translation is CASSPFSGSGNTIYF. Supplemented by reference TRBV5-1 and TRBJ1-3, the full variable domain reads KAGVTQTPRYLIKTRGQQVTLSCSPISGHRSVSWYQQTPGQGLQFLFEYFSETQRNKGNFPGRFSGRQFSNSRSEMNVSTLELGDSALYLCASSPFSGSGNTIYFGEGSWLTVV.

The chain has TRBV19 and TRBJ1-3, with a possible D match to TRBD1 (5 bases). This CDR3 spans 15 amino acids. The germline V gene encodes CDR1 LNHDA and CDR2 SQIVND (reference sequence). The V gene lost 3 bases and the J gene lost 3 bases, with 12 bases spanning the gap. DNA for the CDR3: TGTGCCAGTAGTATTGGGGGGACTGATGGAAACACCATATATTTT. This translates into CASSIGGTDGNTIYF.

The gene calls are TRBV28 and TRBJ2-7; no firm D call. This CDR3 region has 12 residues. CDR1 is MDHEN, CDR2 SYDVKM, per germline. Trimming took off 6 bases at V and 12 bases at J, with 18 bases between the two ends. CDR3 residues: CASSRSRLEWYF. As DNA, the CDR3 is TGTGCCAGCAGCAGGTCCCGGCTTGAGTGGTACTTC.

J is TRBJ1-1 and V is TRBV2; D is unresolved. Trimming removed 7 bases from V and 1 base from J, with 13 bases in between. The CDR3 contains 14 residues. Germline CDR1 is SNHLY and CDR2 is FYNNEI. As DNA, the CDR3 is TGTGCCAGCATGAAAACGGGTAGGAACACTGAAGCTTTCTTT. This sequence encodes CASMKTGRNTEAFF.